These 17 T cell receptor beta chains share one sample of origin, sequenced in a study of Graves' ophthalmopathy and Graves' hyperthyroidism. Transcripts of RNA were the source for amplifying TCR beta CDR3 regions. Second-round multiplex PCR came after a first-round RT-PCR that employed HTBI primers. TCRdb processed the multiplex PCR reads anew with MiXCR; each CDR3 protein has one entry. Altogether roughly 600,000 distinct CDR3 sequences are present, approximately 37% being singletons, with the ten largest covering around 4%. Sequenced: peripheral blood or thyroid tissue (not recorded which). These receptors came from an adult man with Graves' hyperthyroidism.

The table lists this clonotype with many counts. The V and J genes are TRBV20-1 and TRBJ1-5; TRBD1 might be the D (5 bases). Germline V lookup: CDR1 DFQATT, CDR2 SNEGSKA (reference sequence). This CDR3 is 14 amino acids long. The ends were cut back, 1 base at V and 3 bases at J, with 10 bases in the middle. The CDR3 DNA reads as TGCAGTGCTAGAGGCGGAGGGGACAATCAGCCCCAGCATTTT. It specifies CSARGGGDNQPQHF.

A few counts support this clonotype. The V and J genes are TRBV7-2 and TRBJ2-6; D possibly corresponds to TRBD2 (5 bases). Germline CDR1 SGHTA, CDR2 FQGNSA. CDR3 length: 11 residues. V was pared by 9 bases and J by 9 bases, with 9 bases between. Here the CDR3 reads CASSRDNVLTF. CDR3 nucleotide sequence: TGTGCCAGTAGCCGGGACAACGTCCTGACTTTC.

This chain links TRBV7-9 with TRBJ2-2; 7 bases map to TRBD1. The ends lost 5 bases at V and 9 bases at J; junction bases unmatched: 6. Germline CDR1 SEHNR, CDR2 FQNEAQ (reference sequence). The CDR3 totals 13 residues. As DNA, the CDR3 is TGTGCCAGCAGCCCGCAGGGGGTCCGGGAGCTGTTTTTT. This encodes CASSPQGVRELFF.

The V gene is TRBV29-1, the J gene TRBJ2-2; D remains ambiguous. In germline, CDR1 is SQVTM, CDR2 ANQGSEA. V lost 7 bases and J lost 0, with 15 bases in between. The CDR3 contains 15 residues. For the CDR3, the DNA is TGCAGCGCCTACACCAAGGGCGCGAACACCGGGGAGCTGTTTTTT. Translation gives CSAYTKGANTGELFF.

In this sample, this clonotype turned up many times. The chain joins TRBV4-1 to TRBJ2-7, with 8 bases identical to TRBD1. CDR1 is MGHRA, CDR2 YSYEKL, per germline. V was clipped by 1 base and J by 0 bases; unmatched bases: 5. The CDR3 runs to 16 residues. The CDR3: CASSQAGQDYSYEQYF. DNA of the CDR3: TGCGCCAGCAGCCAAGCGGGACAGGACTACTCCTACGAGCAGTACTTC.

Only a few counts were recorded for this clonotype. V is TRBV20-1 and J is TRBJ1-2, with D perhaps matching TRBD1 (5 bases). There are 13 residues in the CDR3. Trimming removed 3 bases at V and 1 base at J, with 9 bases between. CDR1 and CDR2 from the germline V gene are DFQATT and SNEGSKA (reference sequence). The CDR3: CSASLQDNYGYTF. CDR3 DNA sequence: TGCAGTGCTAGCTTACAGGATAACTATGGCTACACCTTC.

There are many counts of this clonotype. J is TRBJ1-5 and V is TRBV12-3 or TRBV12-4; no firm D call. Trimming stripped 8 bases from V and 5 bases from J, with 7 bases between. The CDR3 extends over 11 amino acids. CDR3 protein: CASGPDQPQHF. CDR3 bases: TGTGCCAGCGGACCGGATCAGCCCCAGCATTTT.

For this clonotype: A much larger clone is a single base away; this may be a read error. J is TRBJ2-5 and V is TRBV7-9; D is unresolved. This CDR3 is 14 amino acids long. The germline gives CDR1 SEHNR, CDR2 FQNEAQ (reference sequence). CDR3 protein: CATSFDNFQEAQYF. Written as DNA, the CDR3 is TGTGCCACCAGCTTCGACAATTTTCAAGAGGCCCAGTACTTC. The variable domain in full, with the rest retrieved from reference TRBV7-9 and TRBJ2-5, is DTGVSQNPRHKITKRGQNVTFRCDPISEHNRLYWYRQTLGQGPEFLTYFQNEAQLEKSRLLSDRFSAERPKGSFSTLEIQRTEQGDSAMYLCATSFDNFQEAQYFGPGTRLLVL.

Notes on this clonotype: The junction shows a germline mismatch at one end, possibly a read error. J is TRBJ2-2 and V is TRBV12-3 or TRBV12-4; 9 bases map to TRBD2. This CDR3 is 17 amino acids long. The CDR3 region is CACSFAPGLAATGELFF. CDR3 nucleotide sequence: TGTGCCTGCAGTTTCGCCCCGGGACTAGCAGCCACCGGGGAGCTGTTTTTT.

The V call is TRBV19, the J call TRBJ1-6, with D unresolved. The CDR3 has 19 residues. Trimming removed 0 bases at V and 0 bases at J, with 15 bases between. From germline, CDR1 is LNHDA and CDR2 SQIVND (reference sequence). DNA for the CDR3: TGTGCCAGTAGTATAGATGGTGGCGGCAGATTCTCCTATAATTCACCCCTCCACTTT. It specifies CASSIDGGGRFSYNSPLHF.

In its sample, this clonotype was seen a few times. V gene TRBV30 combines with J gene TRBJ2-5; TRBD1 agrees at 9 bases. Germline CDR1 is GTSNPN and CDR2 is SVGIG (reference sequence). The CDR3 is made up of 14 amino acids. V shed 0 bases and J 4 bases; nucleotides not matched to a gene: 3. CDR3 DNA: TGTGCCTGGAGTGTGGGACAGGGTGGAGAGACCCAGTACTTC. Amino acids: CAWSVGQGGETQYF.

The chain employs TRBV19 and TRBJ2-3; possibly TRBD1 or TRBD2 for D (5 bases each). This CDR3 is 14 amino acids long. The germline CDR1 and CDR2 sequences are LNHDA and SQIVND (reference sequence). Between the trimmed V and J ends, which lost 4 bases and 5 bases, there was a span of 13 bases. The CDR3 nucleotides are TGTGCCAGTAGTAGCGTGGGGGAAGAAGATACGCAGTATTTT. Translation gives CASSSVGEEDTQYF.

There are many counts of this clonotype. V and J are TRBV12-3 or TRBV12-4 and TRBJ1-4; unclear D gene. Trimming removed 7 bases from V and 6 bases from J, with 18 bases in between. The CDR3 totals 15 residues. CDR3 nucleotide sequence: TGTGCCAGCACGGGATCCCGGAGATGGTATGAAAAACTGTTTTTT. Translating it yields CASTGSRRWYEKLFF.

This clonotype was recorded at least ten times. The genes are TRBV29-1 and TRBJ2-7; D possibly corresponds to TRBD1 (6 bases). From germline, CDR1 is SQVTM and CDR2 ANQGSEA. This CDR3 is built from 12 residues. The ends were cut back, 4 bases at V and 9 bases at J, with 16 bases in the middle. The chain's CDR3 is CSVVLGAGMQYF. Here the CDR3 DNA reads TGCAGCGTTGTCCTGGGGGCAGGCATGCAGTACTTC.

This clonotype has a handful of counts. The V and J genes are TRBV28 and TRBJ2-7; D unclear. Germline V gene lookup returns CDR1 MDHEN and CDR2 SYDVKM. Trimming left V 2 bases short and J 5 bases short, with 13 bases between. This CDR3 region has 14 residues. CDR3 nucleotides: TGTGCCAGCAGTTTAAACCCGGCCTCGAACGAGCAGTACTTC. Translated: CASSLNPASNEQYF.

This clonotype came up many times. V gene TRBV6-5 combines with J gene TRBJ2-5, with 10 bases lining up with TRBD2. This CDR3 spans 14 amino acids. Germline-derived CDR1 and CDR2 are MNHEY and SVGAGI. After removal of 4 bases from V and 5 bases from J, the junction contained 4 bases not matched to a gene. In nucleotides, the CDR3 is TGTGCCAGCAGTTGGGGACTAGCGTCGGAGACCCAGTACTTC. Translating it yields CASSWGLASETQYF.

CDR3: CASSRTGENSGYTF. Written as DNA, the CDR3 is TGTGCCAGCAGTCGGACAGGGGAAAATAGTGGCTACACCTTC. The rearrangement joins TRBV25-1 to TRBJ1-2; 9 nucleotides agree with TRBD1. Trimming cost V 5 bases and J 7 bases; bases outside gene matches: 8. The CDR3 length is 14 residues. CDR1 MGHDK and CDR2 SYGVNS come from the germline V gene.